The sample holds a few counts of the clone carrying this T cell receptor (beta chain). Its antigen is not identified. The CDR3 is made up of 19 amino acids. CDR1 is ENHRY and CDR2 is SYGVKD in the germline V gene. V shed 4 bases, J shed 0 bases, and the junction held 12 bases outside the gene matches. The data were obtained in a study of cytomegalovirus exposure and HLA in healthy donors. Study-wide results and caveats: Some TCR beta chains (approximately 180 of them) were listed as cytomegalovirus-associated. Later analysis associated a missense DCLRE1C variant with TCR beta V- and J-gene trimming. Reportedly, fewer N-insertions than the 666-donor mean appeared in an Asian-associated ancestry cluster in a later analysis. More than 15,000 TCR beta sequences were associated with HLA alleles at 0.05 false discovery rate in a later analysis.

This PCR relied on a set of 60 Vbeta primers and 13 Jbeta primers. TCRdb's copy holds only in-frame clones and misses some; the assay was immunoSEQ multiplex PCR. This sample has about 160,000 clones, with roughly 77% found just once. The sample consisted of PBMCs. This chain uses TRBV10-3 with TRBJ1-3, with 10 bases aligning to TRBD1. This receptor was obtained from a man aged 25-40 years in good health and CMV-seropositive. The CDR3 here is CAISAPTGGEWSSGNTIYF. The CDR3 nucleotides read TGTGCCATCAGTGCGCCGACAGGGGGCGAGTGGTCCTCTGGAAACACCATATATTTT.